This entry is about one T cell receptor beta chain. Its antigen is undetermined. This record belongs to a study of cytomegalovirus exposure and HLA in healthy donors. About the research overall: Among the roughly 370 genotyped donors, approximately 80% were placed in the Caucasian-associated ancestry cluster.

Vbeta (60) and Jbeta (13) primers were used in the PCR. Using immunoSEQ multiplex PCR, the repertoire was profiled, and TCRdb retains in-frame clones only, with some absent. The sample holds under 100,000 clones, roughly 79% seen once. This CDR3 has 15 amino acids. CDR1 SGDLS and CDR2 YYNGEE come from the germline V gene. Trimming took 3 bases from V and 4 from J; bases not matched to a gene: 7. The study's findings and limits: It was only CMV serostatus that was available as immune exposure information. Later analysis placed DRB1 highest and HLA-C lowest in TCR association rates, which differed by HLA locus. Most CMV-associated TCR beta chains appeared HLA-restricted in a later analysis.

Material for sequencing was PBMCs. The sequence derives from a man in his late teens or twenties in good health and CMV-seropositive. V is TRBV9 and J is TRBJ1-5; 7 bases agree with TRBD1. CDR3 coding DNA: TGTGCCAGCAGCGCCGGGACAGCCTCGAATCAGCCCCAGCATTTT. Protein: CASSAGTASNQPQHF. The variable domain in full, with the rest retrieved from reference TRBV9 and TRBJ1-5, is DSGVTQTPKHLITATGQRVTLRCSPRSGDLSVYWYQQSLDQGLQFLIQYYNGEERAKGNILERFSAQQFPDLHSELNLSSLELGDSALYFCASSAGTASNQPQHFGDGTRLSIL.